The text below deals with one T cell receptor beta chain. Its matching antigen is unknown. The sample comes from a study of early T cells in non-severe SARS-CoV-2 infection. Study as a whole: Sequencing input comprised bulk RNA from unsorted whole blood; chain pairing was not available. Study results and limitations: Anti-spike CD8 responses were favored in VDJdb matching, and private and CD4 specificities were missed.

The CDR3 length is 15 residues. Germline loops: CDR1 DFQATT, CDR2 SNEGSKA (reference sequence). The V segment lost 0 bases and the J segment 2 bases; nucleotides outside the gene matches: 6. TCRdb called the 5' RACE reads again in MiXCR, with one record for every CDR3 protein. The data hold some 100,000 distinct CDR3 sequences, with about 14% observed a single time. This receptor was identified in an adult who was a healthcare worker with PCR-confirmed SARS-CoV-2 infection or an uninfected control (not recorded which). This rearrangement joins TRBV20-1 to TRBJ2-5, with 7 bases lining up with TRBD1. Sequenced: whole blood. The CDR3 region is CSAREGTEIQETQYF. The DNA for the CDR3 is TGCAGTGCTAGAGAAGGGACAGAAATTCAAGAGACCCAGTACTTC.